What follows is one T cell receptor (beta chain) and its context. The antigen remains unidentified. At the Johns Hopkins FTIC core, DNA taken from cultured CD4+ T cells was sequenced by way of the Oncomine TCR Beta short-read assay. In TCRdb, the PCR reads were re-called with MiXCR into one record per CDR3 protein. The sample shows 20,000 to 25,000 distinct CDR3 sequences, around 60% of them seen only once. This sample was taken from a study of vaccination and CD4 T cells after COVID-19. Study background: Cells were stimulated with overlapping spike peptide pools from SARS-CoV-2, HCoV-NL63, HCoV-OC43 and HCoV-229E.

Study-level points and caveats: The study sampled relatively few convalescent patients and omitted early post-infection timepoints.

CDR3 length: 16 residues. Germline CDR1 MNHEY, CDR2 SVGAGI. The ends were cut back, 0 bases at V and 1 base at J, with 10 bases in the middle. Treatment defined: approximately 10-day PBMC culture with coronavirus spike peptide pools or control peptides (ViraFEST assay). The TCR originated in a human donor who received a COVID-19 vaccine. Sequenced here: CD4+ T cells from blood, cultured in vitro, sampled after SARS-CoV-2 vaccination. The V gene is TRBV6-5, the J gene TRBJ1-5; D is unresolved. CDR3 protein: CASSYSIGRSNQPQHF. The CDR3 nucleotides read TGTGCCAGCAGTTACTCGATTGGTAGGAGCAATCAGCCCCAGCATTTT.